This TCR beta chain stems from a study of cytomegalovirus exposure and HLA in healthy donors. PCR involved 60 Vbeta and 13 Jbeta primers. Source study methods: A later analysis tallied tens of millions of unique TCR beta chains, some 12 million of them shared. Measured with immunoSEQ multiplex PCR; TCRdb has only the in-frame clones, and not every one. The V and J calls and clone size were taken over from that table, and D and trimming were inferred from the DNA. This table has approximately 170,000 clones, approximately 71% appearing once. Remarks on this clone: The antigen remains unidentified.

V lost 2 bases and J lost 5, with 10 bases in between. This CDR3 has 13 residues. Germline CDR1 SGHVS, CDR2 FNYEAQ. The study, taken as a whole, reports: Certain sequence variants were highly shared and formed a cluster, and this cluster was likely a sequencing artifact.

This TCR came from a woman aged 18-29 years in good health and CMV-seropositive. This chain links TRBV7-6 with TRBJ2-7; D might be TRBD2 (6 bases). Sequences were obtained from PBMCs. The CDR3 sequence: CASSLRGSHEQYF. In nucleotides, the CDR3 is TGTGCCAGCAGCTTACGGGGGTCCCACGAGCAGTACTTC.